Listed below are T cell receptor beta chains from one sample, sequenced in a study of regulatory T cells in long-lasting Graves disease. TCRdb analysed the multiplex PCR reads with MiXCR anew, one entry per CDR3 protein. Among about 470,000 distinct CDR3 sequences, approximately 15% were seen once, and the ten largest hold 16%. The data also belong to a second study, concerning T cells in Graves' hyperthyroidism and ophthalmopathy.

The sequencing used peripheral blood mononuclear cells (PBMCs), collected at new diagnosis, from a patient treated with antithyroid drugs. These TCRs come from a woman in her twenties or thirties with Graves disease. Both conserved end residues are part of each CDR3. A D gene is named only where the DNA matches it firmly. Clone size is not always given. Where it is, it says once, few, many or a class for expanded clones.

>TRBJ2-5|TRBV10-2|few|TRBD2
CASSDRASGRQETQYF
TGCGCCAGCAGTGATAGGGCTAGCGGACGGCAAGAGACCCAGTACTTC
>TRBJ1-4|TRBV27|.|.
CVSRQSRNDNEKLFF
TGTGTCAGCAGGCAGAGCAGAAATGATAATGAAAAACTGTTTTTT
>TRBJ2-1|TRBV12-5|.|TRBD2
CATGTSGREAYNEQFF
TGTGCAACCGGGACTAGCGGGAGGGAAGCCTACAATGAGCAGTTCTTC
>TRBJ1-2|TRBV13|many|TRBD1
CASSPGTGGQGYTF
TGTGCCAGCAGCCCCGGGACAGGGGGTCAAGGCTACACCTTC
>TRBJ2-1|TRBV28|.|TRBD2
CASSLSASGAYNEQFF
TGTGCCAGCAGTTTGTCCGCTAGCGGGGCTTACAATGAGCAGTTCTTC
>TRBJ2-2|TRBV27|many|.
CASSYSDFLNTGELFF
TGTGCCAGCAGTTACTCGGACTTCCTAAACACCGGGGAGCTGTTTTTT
>TRBJ1-5|TRBV6-2/TRBV6-3|many|.
CASSYSMRSNQPQHF
TGTGCCAGCAGTTACTCGATGAGAAGCAATCAGCCCCAGCATTTT
>TRBJ2-1|TRBV3-1|.|.
CASSQSPTSNEQFF
TGTGCCAGCAGCCAAAGCCCCACTTCCAATGAGCAGTTCTTC
>TRBJ1-4|TRBV6-5|many|.
CASSYRAREKLFF
TGTGCCAGCAGTTACAGGGCAAGAGAAAAACTGTTTTTT
>TRBJ1-1|TRBV10-3|.|.
CAISDSQTTGEAFF
TGTGCCATCAGTGATTCCCAGACGACCGGAGAAGCTTTCTTT
>TRBJ2-1|TRBV7-9|.|.
CASTPLGLQPYNEQFF
TGTGCCAGCACCCCCCTGGGACTCCAACCCTACAATGAGCAGTTCTTC
>TRBJ1-1|TRBV30|few|.
CAQEGAGDTEAFF
TGTGCCCAAGAGGGTGCGGGGGACACTGAAGCTTTCTTT
>TRBJ1-1|TRBV3-1|.|.
CASSLEDSGTEAFF
TGTGCCAGCAGCCTAGAGGACAGCGGGACTGAAGCTTTCTTT
>TRBJ2-7|TRBV6-1|.|.
CASSEAASGFPFYEQYF
TGTGCCAGCAGTGAAGCGGCCTCAGGGTTCCCCTTCTACGAGCAGTACTTC
>TRBJ2-1|TRBV6-1|many|.
CASTPAGPRTNNEQFF
TGTGCCAGCACGCCCGCGGGACCGAGGACGAACAATGAGCAGTTCTTC
>TRBJ1-5|TRBV2|once|.
CASKEGGNQPQHF
TGTGCCAGCAAGGAGGGAGGGAATCAGCCCCAGCATTTT
>TRBJ2-5|TRBV12-3/TRBV12-4|many|TRBD2
CASRVAGEGETQYF
TGTGCCAGCAGGGTAGCGGGAGAGGGAGAGACCCAGTACTTC
>TRBJ2-5|TRBV18|many|TRBD1
CASSHGDRRKTQYF
TGTGCCAGCTCACATGGGGACAGGCGAAAGACCCAGTACTTC
>TRBJ1-5|TRBV6-1|.|TRBD1
CASSASTGKDQPQHF
TGTGCCAGCAGTGCCTCGACAGGGAAGGATCAGCCCCAGCATTTT
>TRBJ2-5|TRBV7-2|.|TRBD2
CASQTLAGVQETQYF
TGTGCCAGCCAAACCCTAGCGGGAGTCCAAGAGACCCAGTACTTC
>TRBJ2-1|TRBV30|many|TRBD2
CAWSGRTSGRLNEQFF
TGTGCCTGGAGTGGTCGGACTAGCGGGAGGTTGAATGAGCAGTTCTTC
>TRBJ1-1|TRBV25-1|few|.
CASLHGTEAFF
TGTGCCAGCCTCCACGGGACAGAAGCTTTCTTT
>TRBJ2-5|TRBV6-5|.|.
CASSYGRVETQYF
TGTGCCAGCAGTTACGGCAGGGTCGAGACCCAGTACTTC
>TRBJ1-1|TRBV6-1|few|.
CATPQANTEAFF
TGTGCCACCCCCCAAGCCAACACTGAAGCTTTCTTT
>TRBJ1-5|TRBV7-8|many|.
CASSETREPQHF
TGTGCCAGCAGCGAGACTAGGGAGCCCCAGCATTTT
>TRBJ2-3|TRBV7-3|.|TRBD2
CASSLGEGSGISDTQYF
TGTGCCAGCAGCCTCGGGGAGGGTAGCGGGATCTCGGATACGCAGTATTTT
>TRBJ2-7|TRBV24-1|many|.
CATSDFSGYEQYF
TGTGCCACCAGTGATTTTTCCGGCTACGAGCAGTACTTC
>TRBJ2-3|TRBV27|many|.
CASSLRLVGTDTQYF
TGTGCCAGCAGTTTAAGGCTAGTCGGCACAGATACGCAGTATTTT
>TRBJ2-2|TRBV12-3/TRBV12-4|many|.
CASRRTENTGELFF
TGTGCCAGCAGACGGACGGAGAACACCGGGGAGCTGTTTTTT
>TRBJ2-7|TRBV2|many|TRBD2
CASKGELTSGRPYEQYF
TGTGCCAGCAAGGGAGAGCTAACTAGCGGGAGGCCCTACGAGCAGTACTTC
>TRBJ1-4|TRBV6-1|many|TRBD1
CASRGTVGGEKLFF
TGTGCCAGCAGAGGGACAGTCGGGGGTGAAAAACTGTTTTTT
>TRBJ2-3|TRBV4-1|few|.
CASSQSPVAANTDTQYF
TGCGCCAGCAGCCAATCTCCCGTAGCGGCAAACACAGATACGCAGTATTTT
>TRBJ2-1|TRBV27|.|.
CASGYFTGYNEQFF
TGTGCCAGCGGATACTTCACAGGGTACAATGAGCAGTTCTTC
>TRBJ2-3|TRBV12-3/TRBV12-4|many|.
CASSPFPGAATDTQYF
TGTGCCAGCAGTCCCTTTCCGGGAGCCGCCACAGATACGCAGTATTTT
>TRBJ1-1|TRBV9|.|.
CASSVEVNTEAFF
TGTGCCAGCAGCGTAGAAGTGAACACTGAAGCTTTCTTT
>TRBJ2-2|TRBV7-6|.|TRBD2
CASSPRNTSGANTGELFF
TGTGCCAGCAGCCCACGAAATACTAGCGGGGCGAACACCGGGGAGCTGTTTTTT
>TRBJ2-3|TRBV27|.|.
CASSFWAGQGSTDTQYF
TGTGCCAGCAGTTTTTGGGCTGGGCAGGGGAGCACAGATACGCAGTATTTT